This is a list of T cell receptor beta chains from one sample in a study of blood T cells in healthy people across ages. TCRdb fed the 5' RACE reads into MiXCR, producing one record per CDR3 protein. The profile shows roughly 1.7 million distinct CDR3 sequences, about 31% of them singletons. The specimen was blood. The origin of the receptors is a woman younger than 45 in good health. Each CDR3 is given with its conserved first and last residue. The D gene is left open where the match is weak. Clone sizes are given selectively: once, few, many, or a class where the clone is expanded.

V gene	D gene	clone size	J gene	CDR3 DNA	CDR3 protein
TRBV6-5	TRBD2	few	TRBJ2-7	TGTGCCAGCAGTTACAGGGAGGGCTTGGACGAGCAGTACTTC	CASSYREGLDEQYF
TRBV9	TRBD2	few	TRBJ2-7	TGTGCCAGCAGCGTCACTAGCGGGGGGCTCGGCGAGCAGTACTTC	CASSVTSGGLGEQYF
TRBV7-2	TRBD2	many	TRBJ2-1	TGTGCCAGCAGCTTAGGACTAGCGGGGGTTGAGCAGTTCTTC	CASSLGLAGVEQFF
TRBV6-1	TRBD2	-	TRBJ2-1	TGTGCCAGCAGCGGGACTAGTGGCCATTACAATGAGCAGTTCTTC	CASSGTSGHYNEQFF
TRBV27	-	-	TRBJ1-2	TGTGCCAGCAGTCCCGGGGAGGGGTTCCGGGGCTACACCTTC	CASSPGEGFRGYTF
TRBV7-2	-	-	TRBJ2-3	TGTGCCAGCAGCCGTGACTATAGCGGAACTATCACAGATACGCAGTATTTT	CASSRDYSGTITDTQYF
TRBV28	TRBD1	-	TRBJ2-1	TGTGCCAGCAGCCTCCGACAGGGGGCGTGGGAGCAGTTCTTC	CASSLRQGAWEQFF
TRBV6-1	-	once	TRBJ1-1	TGTGCCAGCAGTGATACCACTGAAGCTTTCTTT	CASSDTTEAFF
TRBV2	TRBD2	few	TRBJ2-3	TGTGCCAGCACCCAAACTAGCGGGGTGACAGATACGCAGTATTTT	CASTQTSGVTDTQYF
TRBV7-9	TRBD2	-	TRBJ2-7	TGTGCCAGCAGCCCCCGGTACAGCGGGAGGGACGAGCAGTACTTC	CASSPRYSGRDEQYF
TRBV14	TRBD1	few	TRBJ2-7	TGTGCCAGCAGCTCCCGAAGGACAGGGACCTACTACGAGCAGTACTTC	CASSSRRTGTYYEQYF
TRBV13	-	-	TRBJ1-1	TGTGCCAGCAGCTTTGGGCAGGGGGCTTTCTTT	CASSFGQGAFF
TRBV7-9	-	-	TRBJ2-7	TGTGCCAGCAGTTATTCTCAGGACTCTCCGGATTCCTACGAGCAGTACTTC	CASSYSQDSPDSYEQYF
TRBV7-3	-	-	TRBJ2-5	TGTGCCAGCAGCCCCCGCCCAGGGTGGGGAGAGACCCAGTACTTC	CASSPRPGWGETQYF
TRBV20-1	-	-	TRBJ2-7	TGCAGTGCTAGACCTGGGGCCCGTTTCGCGGGCCAATCCTACGAGCAGTACTTC	CSARPGARFAGQSYEQYF
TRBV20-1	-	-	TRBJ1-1	TGCAGTGCTGGGGACCGCGGGGCTGAAGCTTTCTTT	CSAGDRGAEAFF
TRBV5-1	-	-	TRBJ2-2	TGCGCCAGCAGCACCCAGAACACCGGGGGGCTGTTTTTT	CASSTQNTGGLFF
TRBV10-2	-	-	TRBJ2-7	TGCGCCAGCAGTGAGAGGCAGTTTCTAGGCTACGAGCAGTACTTC	CASSERQFLGYEQYF
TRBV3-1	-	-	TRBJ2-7	TGTGCCAGCAGCCAAAATCACCCCCCAGGCGAGCAGTACTTC	CASSQNHPPGEQYF
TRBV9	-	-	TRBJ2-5	TGTGCCAGCAGCGTTAATGCGGGACAAGAGACCCAGTACTTC	CASSVNAGQETQYF
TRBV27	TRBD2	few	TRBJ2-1	TGTGCCAGCAGTTTAATTAGCGGGAGCAATGAGCAGTTCTTC	CASSLISGSNEQFF
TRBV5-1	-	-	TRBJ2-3	TGCGCCAGCAGCTCCGGACGGAGAGATACGCAGTATTTT	CASSSGRRDTQYF
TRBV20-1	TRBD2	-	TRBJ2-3	TGCAGTGCTAGAGATCTGGCGGGGGGGCCAGGCGCAGATACGCAGTATTTT	CSARDLAGGPGADTQYF
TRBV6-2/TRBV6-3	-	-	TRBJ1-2	TGTGCCAGCAGTTACAGTTCAGGACCCTCGGGTGGCTACACCTTC	CASSYSSGPSGGYTF
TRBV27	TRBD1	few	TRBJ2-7	TGTGCCAGCAGTCGACAGGGGGCGGACGAGCAGTACTTC	CASSRQGADEQYF
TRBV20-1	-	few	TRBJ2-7	TGCAGTGCTAGAGATCGGGGGCGGGGTGGCTACGAGCAGTACTTC	CSARDRGRGGYEQYF
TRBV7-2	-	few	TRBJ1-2	TGTGCCAGCAGCCCCCTTCTTGGCTATGGCTACACCTTC	CASSPLLGYGYTF
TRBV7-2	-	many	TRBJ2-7	TGTGCCAGCAGCTTAGTGGACGGAGCGTACGAGCAGTACTTC	CASSLVDGAYEQYF
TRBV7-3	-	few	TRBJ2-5	TGTGCCAGCAGCTTACGAGGTGGAGGGACTCTAGAGACCCAGTACTTC	CASSLRGGGTLETQYF
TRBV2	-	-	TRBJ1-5	TGTGCCAGCAGCGACACAGGGAGTCAGCCCCAGCATTTT	CASSDTGSQPQHF
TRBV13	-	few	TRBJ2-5	TGTGCCAGCAGCTTCTCCAGGACACCGTACCAAGAGACCCAGTACTTC	CASSFSRTPYQETQYF
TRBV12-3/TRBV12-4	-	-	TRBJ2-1	TGTGCCAGCAGTTTTCTAGGATTGAATGAGCAGTTCTTC	CASSFLGLNEQFF
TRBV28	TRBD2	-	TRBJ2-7	TGTGCCAGCAGTACTCCTAGCGGAAATACCTACGAGCAGTACTTC	CASSTPSGNTYEQYF
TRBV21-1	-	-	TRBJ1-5	TGTGCCAGCAGCCCGAAGGGGACTGGAGGGACGGTAGAACAGCTCCAGCATTTT	CASSPKGTGGTVEQLQHF
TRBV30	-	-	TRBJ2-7	TGTGCCTGGAGTGATCTGAGGGCCGAGCAGTACTTC	CAWSDLRAEQYF
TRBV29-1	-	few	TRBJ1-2	TGCAGCGTTGAGGCAGGTTACATGGTTGGCTACACCTTC	CSVEAGYMVGYTF
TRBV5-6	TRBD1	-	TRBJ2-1	TGTGCCAGCAGTTGGGGACAGCTCAATGAGCAGTTCTTC	CASSWGQLNEQFF
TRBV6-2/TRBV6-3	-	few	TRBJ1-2	TGTGCCAGCATGACCGAGACAGCCTATGGCTACACCTTC	CASMTETAYGYTF
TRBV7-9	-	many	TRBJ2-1	TGTGCCAGCAGCCCACCTTATAGGGCGGGGAATGAGCAGTTCTTC	CASSPPYRAGNEQFF
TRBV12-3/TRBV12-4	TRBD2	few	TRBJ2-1	TGTGCCAGCAGTGTCTCCGGGAGGGCCAGAAATGAGCAGTTCTTC	CASSVSGRARNEQFF
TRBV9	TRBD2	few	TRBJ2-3	TGTGCCAGCAGCGTTAGCGGGAGAACGGCAGATACGCAGTATTTT	CASSVSGRTADTQYF
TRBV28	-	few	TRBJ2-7	TGTGCCAGCAGTTTCCCCCGCCAGAGGGAGTACTTC	CASSFPRQREYF
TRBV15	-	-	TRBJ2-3	TGTGCCACCAGCAGAAGGGGTACGCAGTATTTT	CATSRRGTQYF
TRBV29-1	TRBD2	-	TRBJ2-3	TGCAGCGTCGCCGGGACTAGCGGGAACACAGATACGCAGTATTTT	CSVAGTSGNTDTQYF
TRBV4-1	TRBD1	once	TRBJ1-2	TGCGCCAGCAGCCAGGGCAACAGGGGGCCCACGAGAGGCTACACCTTC	CASSQGNRGPTRGYTF
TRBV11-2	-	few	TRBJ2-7	TGTGCCAGCAGCTTAAGGCAGGACCCCTCCTACGAGCAGTACTTC	CASSLRQDPSYEQYF
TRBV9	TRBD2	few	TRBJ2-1	TGTGCCAGCAGCGTGGATCCACGGGGGGGGGACAATGAGCAGTTCTTC	CASSVDPRGGDNEQFF
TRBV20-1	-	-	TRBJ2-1	TGCAGTGCTAGAGGACAAGCCCGCGCTGGTGAGCAGTTCTTC	CSARGQARAGEQFF
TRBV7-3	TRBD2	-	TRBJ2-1	TGTGCCAGCAGCACCGGACTAGCGGGGGATGAGCAGGTCTTC	CASSTGLAGDEQVF